This TCR beta chain derives from a study of blood T cell repertoires in COVID-19. Note on this clone: Other DNA sequences in the sample encode the same CDR3.

The CDR3 contains 12 residues. V was clipped by 8 bases and J by 5 bases, with 12 bases between them. Germline-derived CDR1 and CDR2 are SGHNT and YENEEA. The table came from immunoSEQ multiplex PCR; TCRdb's copy has only in-frame clones and leaves some out. This table has 250,000 to 300,000 clones, roughly 86% appearing once. Specimen: peripheral blood. The chain links TRBV11-3 to TRBJ2-5, with D maybe TRBD2 (6 bases). The sequence was obtained from a woman in her twenties or thirties with acute or convalescent COVID-19. Here the CDR3 reads CASSLRGETQYF. CDR3 sequence (DNA): TGTGCCAGCTCCCTCCGGGGGGAGACCCAGTACTTC.